This TCR beta chain came from a study of T cell changes during pregnancy in multiple sclerosis. Clones were sequenced by immunoSEQ multiplex PCR, and TCRdb holds only the in-frame ones, with some missing. The sample records fewer than 50,000 clones, 92% being singletons. V lost 5 bases to trimming and J lost 5 bases, with 9 bases between them. Germline CDR1 is SGHNT and CDR2 is YENEEA. The length of the CDR3 is 13 residues. The receptor was isolated from a female donor in good health, enrolled as a control in a pregnancy study. Source: CD4+ T cells from peripheral blood mononuclear cells, taken in the second trimester of pregnancy. The chain has TRBV11-3 and TRBJ2-2, with D possibly matching TRBD1 (6 bases). As DNA, the CDR3 is TGTGCCAGCAGCCCCAGGGGAACCGGGGAGCTGTTTTTT. Translation gives CASSPRGTGELFF.